A selection of T cell receptor beta chains follows, all from one sample in a study of T cell responses to AZD1222 COVID-19 vaccine. TCRdb's table, derived via immunoSEQ multiplex PCR, lists solely in-frame clones and lacks some. Of around 200,000 clones listed, roughly 94% are singletons. The sample consisted of peripheral blood, taken 28 days after the second AZD1222 dose. The source of these receptors is an adult who received the AZD1222 COVID-19 vaccine. Each CDR3 is given with its conserved first and last residue. The D gene is left open where the match is weak. The size entry is marked missing in some rows and otherwise reads once, few, many or a size class.

d_call: NA; v_call: TRBV14; j_call: TRBJ1-2; clone_size: NA; cdr3_aa: CASSALGYGYTF; cdr3_nt: TGTGCCAGCAGCGCCCTCGGGTATGGCTACACCTTC
d_call: TRBD1; v_call: TRBV7-2; j_call: TRBJ1-1; clone_size: NA; cdr3_aa: CASSLGTGTSSAFF; cdr3_nt: TGTGCCAGCAGCTTAGGGACAGGGACCTCATCGGCTTTCTTT
d_call: NA; v_call: TRBV19; j_call: TRBJ1-4; clone_size: NA; cdr3_aa: CASSMGSSNEKLFF; cdr3_nt: TGTGCCAGTAGTATGGGCAGCTCTAATGAAAAACTGTTTTTT
d_call: NA; v_call: TRBV14; j_call: TRBJ1-2; clone_size: NA; cdr3_aa: CASSQGGQPRMGYTF; cdr3_nt: TGTGCCAGCAGCCAAGGCGGGCAACCCCGAATGGGCTACACCTTC
d_call: TRBD1; v_call: TRBV18; j_call: TRBJ2-3; clone_size: NA; cdr3_aa: CASSLTGQGTDTQYF; cdr3_nt: TGTGCCAGCTCGCTTACAGGACAGGGCACAGATACGCAGTATTTT
d_call: NA; v_call: TRBV29-1; j_call: TRBJ1-1; clone_size: NA; cdr3_aa: CSVSPRRGPSGTEAFF; cdr3_nt: TGCAGCGTTTCTCCCCGGAGGGGACCCTCGGGGACTGAAGCTTTCTTT
d_call: NA; v_call: TRBV7-3; j_call: TRBJ2-3; clone_size: NA; cdr3_aa: CASSRGSPDTQYF; cdr3_nt: TGTGCCAGCAGCCGAGGGAGCCCAGATACGCAGTATTTT
d_call: TRBD1; v_call: TRBV28; j_call: TRBJ2-1; clone_size: NA; cdr3_aa: CASSLVGQGTHNEQFF; cdr3_nt: TGTGCCAGCAGTTTAGTCGGACAGGGGACGCACAATGAGCAGTTCTTC
d_call: TRBD2; v_call: TRBV6-6; j_call: TRBJ2-1; clone_size: NA; cdr3_aa: CASSSSGGAVEQFF; cdr3_nt: TGTGCCAGCAGTTCTAGCGGGGGGGCCGTTGAGCAGTTCTTC
d_call: NA; v_call: TRBV18; j_call: TRBJ2-7; clone_size: NA; cdr3_aa: CASLRGGLDEGYEQYF; cdr3_nt: TGTGCCAGCTTACGCGGCGGCCTGGACGAGGGGTACGAGCAGTACTTC
d_call: TRBD1; v_call: TRBV19; j_call: TRBJ1-5; clone_size: few; cdr3_aa: CASSSRDRGLWGNQPQHF; cdr3_nt: TGTGCCAGTAGTTCAAGGGACAGGGGGCTCTGGGGCAATCAGCCCCAGCATTTT
d_call: TRBD1; v_call: TRBV3-1/TRBV3-2; j_call: TRBJ1-2; clone_size: NA; cdr3_aa: CASSQDRRTGQGFLYGYTF; cdr3_nt: TGTGCCAGCAGCCAAGATCGAAGGACTGGACAGGGGTTTCTCTATGGCTACACCTTC
d_call: TRBD1; v_call: TRBV5-4; j_call: TRBJ2-7; clone_size: NA; cdr3_aa: CASQIGSGTGINEQYF; cdr3_nt: TGTGCCAGCCAGATAGGGTCCGGGACAGGGATTAACGAGCAGTACTTC
d_call: NA; v_call: TRBV20-1; j_call: TRBJ2-7; clone_size: NA; cdr3_aa: CSARWTAEQYF; cdr3_nt: TGCAGTGCTAGGTGGACAGCTGAGCAGTACTTC
d_call: NA; v_call: TRBV10-3; j_call: TRBJ2-1; clone_size: NA; cdr3_aa: CAISEGSRAGPSHNEQFF; cdr3_nt: TGTGCCATCAGTGAAGGCTCTCGGGCGGGGCCATCCCACAATGAGCAGTTCTTC
d_call: TRBD1; v_call: TRBV3-1/TRBV3-2; j_call: TRBJ1-4; clone_size: NA; cdr3_aa: CASSRADRGNEKLFF; cdr3_nt: TGTGCCAGCAGCCGCGCCGACAGGGGGAATGAAAAACTGTTTTTT
d_call: NA; v_call: TRBV5-5; j_call: TRBJ2-1; clone_size: NA; cdr3_aa: CASSPGGVSSYNEQFF; cdr3_nt: TGTGCCAGCAGCCCTGGCGGGGTGAGCTCCTACAATGAGCAGTTCTTC
d_call: NA; v_call: TRBV7-2; j_call: TRBJ1-6; clone_size: NA; cdr3_aa: CASSLLKGTVHF; cdr3_nt: TGTGCCAGCAGCTTGCTTAAGGGAACGGTCCACTTT
d_call: NA; v_call: TRBV6-6; j_call: TRBJ1-3; clone_size: NA; cdr3_aa: CASRGSSSGNTIYF; cdr3_nt: TGTGCCAGCAGGGGCTCCAGCTCTGGAAACACCATATATTTT
d_call: NA; v_call: TRBV19; j_call: TRBJ1-4; clone_size: NA; cdr3_aa: CASRDAPTNEKLFF; cdr3_nt: TGTGCCAGTAGGGACGCACCAACTAATGAAAAACTGTTTTTT
d_call: NA; v_call: TRBV19; j_call: TRBJ1-1; clone_size: once; cdr3_aa: CASSIAGTEAFF; cdr3_nt: TGTGCCAGTAGTATAGCCGGCACTGAAGCTTTCTTT
d_call: NA; v_call: TRBV6-5; j_call: TRBJ2-5; clone_size: NA; cdr3_aa: CASSTGPTRRETQYF; cdr3_nt: TGTGCCAGCAGTACCGGACCTACCAGGAGGGAGACCCAGTACTTC
d_call: NA; v_call: TRBV6-6; j_call: TRBJ2-7; clone_size: NA; cdr3_aa: CASSLPLPSSYEQYF; cdr3_nt: TGTGCCAGCAGCCTACCCCTCCCTTCTTCGTACGAGCAGTACTTC
d_call: TRBD1; v_call: TRBV7-9; j_call: TRBJ1-6; clone_size: NA; cdr3_aa: CASSHPTGTGVSPLHF; cdr3_nt: TGTGCCAGCAGCCATCCCACCGGGACAGGAGTTTCACCCCTCCACTTT
d_call: TRBD1; v_call: TRBV5-4; j_call: TRBJ2-7; clone_size: NA; cdr3_aa: CASSLPGGEQYF; cdr3_nt: TGTGCCAGCAGCTTGCCAGGGGGCGAGCAGTACTTC
d_call: TRBD2; v_call: TRBV6-5; j_call: TRBJ2-7; clone_size: NA; cdr3_aa: CASSYSRGGRNEQYF; cdr3_nt: TGTGCCAGCAGTTACTCGAGGGGCGGGAGAAACGAGCAGTACTTC
d_call: TRBD2; v_call: TRBV7-2; j_call: TRBJ2-5; clone_size: NA; cdr3_aa: CASSWRGEETQYF; cdr3_nt: TGTGCCAGCAGCTGGCGGGGGGAAGAGACCCAGTACTTC
d_call: NA; v_call: TRBV19; j_call: TRBJ1-5; clone_size: NA; cdr3_aa: CAVGGGTLNQPQHF; cdr3_nt: TGTGCCGTAGGGGGGGGAACCTTAAATCAGCCCCAGCATTTT